These 10 T cell receptor beta chains were sequenced from one sample in a study of CD8 T cells in ankylosing spondylitis. Via MiXCR, TCRdb re-called the 5' RACE reads, giving one row per CDR3 protein. The sample has 150,000 to 200,000 distinct CDR3 sequences; around 10% are singletons. The sequencing sample was made of blood, either unsorted or a sorted T cell fraction (not recorded which). The receptors come from a male donor with ankylosing spondylitis or in good health (not recorded which).

This clonotype was found many times. V is TRBV20-1 and J is TRBJ2-6, with a tentative D call TRBD1 (5 bases). With 2 bases removed from V and 4 bases from J, the gap between germline ends came to 12 bases. Germline CDR1 is DFQATT and CDR2 is SNEGSKA (reference sequence). CDR3 length: 15 residues. CDR3 sequence (DNA): TGCAGTGCTAGACAGGGCCCGGAAGGGGCCAACGTCCTGACTTTC. Encoded protein: CSARQGPEGANVLTF.

This chain joins TRBV7-2 and TRBJ2-3; weak D call: TRBD2 (5 bases). The CDR3 runs to 15 residues. The germline CDR1 and CDR2 sequences are SGHTA and FQGNSA. V lost 4 bases and J lost 4, with 15 bases in between. CDR3 sequence: CASSSRSAGADTQYF. The CDR3 DNA reads as TGTGCCAGCAGCTCCCGGTCCGCCGGGGCAGATACGCAGTATTTT.

The sample holds many counts of this clonotype. V and J are TRBV20-1 and TRBJ2-7, with 9 positions matching TRBD1. The CDR3 extends over 13 amino acids. Germline CDR1 is DFQATT and CDR2 is SNEGSKA (reference sequence). With V trimmed by 5 bases and J by 3 bases, 5 bases remained unmatched. The CDR3 sequence is CSAGTGRIYEQYF. In nucleotides, the CDR3 is TGCAGTGCTGGGACAGGGCGGATCTACGAGCAGTACTTC.

This clonotype has a count of ten or more. The V call is TRBV5-6, the J call TRBJ1-2; D gene unclear. The CDR3 has 13 residues. Deletions cut 5 bases from V and 8 bases from J, with 16 bases between. CDR1 is SGHDT, CDR2 YYEEEE, per germline. The DNA for the CDR3 is TGTGCCAGCAGGCTGGCGCGGGTTCGCGGCTACACCTTC. Its translation: CASRLARVRGYTF.

This clonotype has a count of ten or more. The chain recombines TRBV10-3 with TRBJ1-5; D is unclear. This CDR3 has 17 amino acids. Germline V gives CDR1 ENHRY, CDR2 SYGVKD. Trimming stripped 6 bases from V and 7 bases from J, with 25 bases between. CDR3 in amino acids: CAISPERVPVRGQPQHF. The CDR3 DNA follows: TGTGCCATCAGCCCTGAGAGGGTCCCCGTGAGAGGGCAGCCCCAGCATTTT.

Only a few counts were recorded for this clonotype. The chain links TRBV3-1 to TRBJ2-1; 15 bases are a match to TRBD2. The J segment lost 4 bases and the V segment lost 5 bases, leaving 6 bases of the junction unmatched. CDR3 length: 17 residues. Germline V lookup: CDR1 LGHDT, CDR2 YNNKEL (reference sequence). CDR3 coding DNA: TGTGCCAGCAGCGAGGGGACTAGCGGGAGGCTTTACAATGAGCAGTTCTTC. It is translated as CASSEGTSGRLYNEQFF.

For this clonotype: A much larger clone lies a single base off, so this may be a read error. The V call is TRBV12-3 or TRBV12-4, the J call TRBJ2-1; no definite D call. Trimming pared 8 bases from V and 4 bases from J, leaving 9 bases between. There are 12 residues in the CDR3. CDR3 protein: CASVLAYNEQFF. DNA for the CDR3: TGTGCCAGCGTACTTGCGTACAATGAGCAGTTCTTC.

This clonotype occurred many times. This chain links TRBV9 with TRBJ1-6; TRBD1 matches at 9 bases. The CDR3 loop spans 17 amino acids. Looked up from germline, CDR1 is SGDLS and CDR2 is YYNGEE. V shed 2 bases and J 7 bases; nucleotides not matched to a gene: 10. The CDR3 protein is CASSVLQGADVNSPLHF. The CDR3 DNA is TGTGCCAGCAGCGTCCTACAGGGGGCGGATGTCAATTCACCCCTCCACTTT.

This clonotype was seen only a few times. The rearrangement links TRBV27 to TRBJ2-1, with D possibly matching TRBD1 (6 bases). The CDR3 is 14 amino acids. Germline-derived CDR1 and CDR2 are MNHEY and SMNVEV (reference sequence). With 6 bases removed from V and 8 bases from J, the gap between germline ends came to 17 bases. The CDR3, as DNA: TGTGCCAGCAGCATAACAGGGAGAGAGGATGAGCAGTTCTTC. Its translation: CASSITGREDEQFF.

This clonotype has more than one count but fewer than ten. The V and J genes are TRBV9 and TRBJ2-2; TRBD1 matches 8 bases. CDR1 is SGDLS and CDR2 is YYNGEE in the germline V gene. V lost 3 bases, J lost 4 bases, and 14 bases stayed unmatched. This CDR3 has 18 amino acids. CDR3 nucleotide sequence: TGTGCCAGCAGCGGGACAGGGTTTTGGGGGTCCCTCACCGGGGAGCTGTTTTTT. Its protein product is CASSGTGFWGSLTGELFF.